Here is one T cell receptor beta chain with its context. Its antigen is as yet unknown. The data belong to a study of radiotherapy plus CTLA-4 blockade in lung cancer. The study's findings and limits: After radiotherapy and ipilimumab, tumor-derived clones expanded in peripheral blood. With interferon-beta, early dynamics of blood T cell clones were reported to best predict response.

Only in-frame clones appear in the TCRdb table, and some are missing; sequencing was by immunoSEQ multiplex PCR. This sample has more than 25,000 clones, with roughly 80% found just once. This CDR3 comprises 14 residues. Germline values: CDR1 MNHEY, CDR2 SVGAGI. Germline trimming cut 6 bases from V and 5 bases from J; bases unmatched to any gene: 7. This chain connects TRBV6-5 to TRBJ1-2; 9 nucleotides agree with TRBD1. This TCR derives from a human donor with non-small cell lung cancer who had stable disease on radiotherapy plus ipilimumab. Sequenced material: peripheral blood, taken from a patient treated with radiotherapy plus ipilimumab. CDR3 sequence: CASRGQGNTYGYTF. In DNA form, the CDR3 reads TGTGCCAGCAGGGGACAGGGAAATACTTATGGCTACACCTTC.